These 17 T cell receptor beta chains were all obtained from the same sample, sequenced in a study of cytomegalovirus exposure and HLA in healthy donors. Researchers ran the PCR with 60 Vbeta and 13 Jbeta primers. Sequencing was performed with immunoSEQ multiplex PCR; in TCRdb, only in-frame clones are kept and a portion is missing. The data show around 200,000 clones, around 77% seen once. Material for sequencing was PBMCs. Receptors originate from a female donor in good health and CMV-seronegative.

The V and J genes are TRBV28 and TRBJ1-2; 9 bases agree with TRBD1. There are 15 residues in the CDR3. V shed 6 bases, J shed 7 bases, and the junction held 12 bases outside the gene matches. Germline CDR1 reads MDHEN; CDR2 reads SYDVKM. The CDR3 protein is CASSRSGTGSSGYTF. In DNA, the CDR3 is TGTGCCAGCAGCCGATCCGGGACAGGGTCATCTGGCTACACCTTC.

V and J are TRBV18 and TRBJ1-2, with D maybe TRBD1 (5 bases). Germline CDR1 reads KGHSH; CDR2 reads LQKENI. The germline V and J ends were trimmed by 3 bases and 6 bases, with 14 bases remaining between them. This CDR3 is built from 14 residues. In nucleotides, the CDR3 is TGTGCCAGCTCACCCGAGTCCAGGGTCGATGGCTACACCTTC. Protein sequence: CASSPESRVDGYTF.

V and J are TRBV6-5 and TRBJ1-1; maybe TRBD1 (5 bases). CDR1 MNHEY and CDR2 SVGAGI come from the germline V gene. The CDR3 totals 16 residues. The V end was cut by 4 bases, the J end by 6 bases, with 21 bases between. In DNA, the CDR3 is TGTGCCAGCAGTTCGCGGGGGGGGTCCCGGGGCGCTGAAGCTTTCTTT. Its translation: CASSSRGGSRGAEAFF.

This chain connects TRBV29-1 to TRBJ1-1, with unresolved D. From germline, CDR1 is SQVTM and CDR2 ANQGSEA. Trimming removed 5 bases at V and 1 base at J, with 5 bases between. The CDR3 contains 11 residues. The CDR3 reads CSVRGNTEAFF. As DNA, the CDR3 is TGCAGCGTTCGAGGGAACACTGAAGCTTTCTTT.

The chain links TRBV19 to TRBJ2-5, with 9 bases matching TRBD2. V was clipped by 5 bases and J by 3 bases; unmatched bases: 7. The CDR3 has 15 amino acids. Germline assignment: CDR1 LNHDA and CDR2 SQIVND (reference sequence). CDR3 DNA sequence: TGTGCCAGTAGTGTCGGGACTAGCTTGGAAGAGACCCAGTACTTC. This translates into CASSVGTSLEETQYF.

The chain recombines TRBV6-4 with TRBJ1-6, with 7 bases matching TRBD1. Losses at the gene ends were 5 bases for V and 10 bases for J; bases not matched to a gene: 8. The germline V gene encodes CDR1 MRHNA and CDR2 SNTAGT. The CDR3 spans 14 residues. In DNA, the CDR3 is TGTGCCAGCAGTCTCGGACAGGAGGACTCACCCCTCCACTTT. This gives the protein CASSLGQEDSPLHF.

This chain joins TRBV15 and TRBJ2-3, with TRBD2 matching over 8 bases. J gave up 4 bases and V 5 bases, and 2 bases lay outside the gene matches. There are 13 residues in the CDR3. Germline CDR1 is LNHNV and CDR2 is YYDKDF (reference sequence). The CDR3 here is CATSPGLADTQYF. The CDR3 DNA is TGTGCCACCAGCCCGGGACTAGCAGATACGCAGTATTTT.

This clone has just a few counts. The rearrangement uses TRBV5-1 and TRBJ1-2, with D tentatively TRBD1 (6 bases). Germline values: CDR1 SGHRS, CDR2 YFSETQ. Trimming pared 4 bases from V and 5 bases from J, leaving 18 bases between. This CDR3 has 15 amino acids. The CDR3 DNA follows: TGCGCCAGCAGCACTACAGGGCTGGGGGAATATGGCTACACCTTC. Translation gives CASSTTGLGEYGYTF.

The gene calls are TRBV4-3 and TRBJ1-2, with D unresolved. Between the trimmed V and J ends, which lost 4 bases and 4 bases, there was a span of 19 bases. CDR3 length: 16 amino acids. In germline, CDR1 is LGHNA, CDR2 YSLEER. The CDR3 region is CASSPSGGARPYGYTF. The CDR3 DNA is TGCGCCAGCAGCCCCTCGGGTGGAGCCCGACCCTATGGCTACACCTTC.

The chain has TRBV7-2 and TRBJ2-3; TRBD2 agrees at 14 bases. The CDR3 runs to 17 residues. V shed 5 bases, J shed 5 bases, and the junction held 9 bases outside the gene matches. Germline V gene lookup returns CDR1 SGHTA and CDR2 FQGNSA. The CDR3 spells CASSLRLAGGWGDTQYF. CDR3 nucleotide sequence: TGTGCCAGCAGCCTCCGACTAGCGGGGGGGTGGGGAGATACGCAGTATTTT. Together with reference TRBV7-2 and TRBJ2-3, the CDR3 gives the full variable domain: GAGVSQSPSNKVTEKGKDVELRCDPISGHTALYWYRQSLGQGLEFLIYFQGNSAPDKSGLPSDRFSAERTGGSVSTLTIQRTQQEDSAVYLCASSLRLAGGWGDTQYFGPGTRLTVL.

This chain connects TRBV7-2 to TRBJ2-1, with a possible D match to TRBD1 (5 bases). V was cut by 0 bases and J by 0 bases, with 6 bases left in between. From germline, CDR1 is SGHTA and CDR2 FQGNSA. CDR3 length: 15 amino acids. CDR3 DNA sequence: TGTGCCAGCAGCTTAGCCAGGGTCTCCTACAATGAGCAGTTCTTC. Translated, it gives CASSLARVSYNEQFF.

The gene calls are TRBV10-1 and TRBJ2-3; TRBD2 agrees at 9 bases. The CDR3 is made up of 15 amino acids. V was clipped by 8 bases and J by 5 bases; unmatched bases: 11. Germline CDR1 WNHNN, CDR2 SYGVQD (reference sequence). The CDR3 DNA reads TGCGCCAGCTCGGGTTTAGCGGGAGAAATAGATACGCAGTATTTT. Amino acids: CASSGLAGEIDTQYF.

V and J are TRBV14 and TRBJ2-2; D is ambiguous. V was shortened by 1 base and J by 0 bases, with 6 bases between the two germline ends. CDR3 length: 15 residues. Germline CDR1 SGHDN, CDR2 FVKESK. The CDR3 protein is CASSQAVANTGELFF. The CDR3 nucleotides are TGTGCCAGCAGCCAAGCGGTCGCGAACACCGGGGAGCTGTTTTTT.

V usage is TRBV2 and J usage is TRBJ2-5; TRBD2 matches at 10 bases. Germline CDR1 and CDR2: SNHLY and FYNNEI. The CDR3 consists of 16 residues. J lost 2 bases, V lost 6 bases, and 9 bases had no gene match. CDR3 bases: TGTGCCAGCAGGTTCCTAGCGGGAGTTTGGCAAGAGACCCAGTACTTC. Its translation is CASRFLAGVWQETQYF.

This clone was seen only a few times. This chain uses TRBV30 with TRBJ2-1, with 9 bases lining up with TRBD2. V lost 5 bases and J lost 15; bases outside the gene matches: 8. Germline V gives CDR1 GTSNPN, CDR2 SVGIG (reference sequence). The CDR3 runs 11 residues. The CDR3 DNA sequence: TGTGCCTGGGCAGCGGGGGGCCTGCGGTTCTTC. The encoded protein is CAWAAGGLRFF.

This clone was seen a few times. The gene calls are TRBV10-1 and TRBJ2-3, with 9 bases that match TRBD1. Germline trimming cut 2 bases from V and 2 bases from J; bases unmatched to any gene: 8. Germline V gives CDR1 WNHNN, CDR2 SYGVQD (reference sequence). This CDR3 comprises 17 residues. CDR3 DNA: TGCGCCAGCAGTGAGACCAGACAGGGGGATAACACAGATACGCAGTATTTT. Translated, it gives CASSETRQGDNTDTQYF.

The chain combines TRBV5-6 with TRBJ2-5; the match to TRBD1 covers 10 bases. This CDR3 comprises 15 residues. Germline lookup yields CDR1 SGHDT and CDR2 YYEEEE. Trimming removed 4 bases from V and 4 bases from J; junction bases left unmatched: 7. CDR3 DNA: TGTGCCAGCAGCGTTGGACAGGGGGGGGCAGAGACCCAGTACTTC. Translation gives CASSVGQGGAETQYF.